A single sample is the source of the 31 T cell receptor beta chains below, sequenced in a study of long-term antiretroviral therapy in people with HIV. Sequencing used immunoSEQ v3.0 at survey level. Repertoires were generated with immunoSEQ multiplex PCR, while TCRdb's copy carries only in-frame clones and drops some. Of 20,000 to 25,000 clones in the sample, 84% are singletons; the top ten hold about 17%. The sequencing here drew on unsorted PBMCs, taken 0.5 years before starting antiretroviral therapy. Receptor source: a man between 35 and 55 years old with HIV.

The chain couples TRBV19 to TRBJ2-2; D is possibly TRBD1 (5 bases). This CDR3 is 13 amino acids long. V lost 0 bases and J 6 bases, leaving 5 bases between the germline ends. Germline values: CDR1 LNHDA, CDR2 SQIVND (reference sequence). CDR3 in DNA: TGTGCCAGTAGTATAGAAGGGGCCGGGGAGCTGTTTTTT. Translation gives CASSIEGAGELFF. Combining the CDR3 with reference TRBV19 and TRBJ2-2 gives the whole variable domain DGGITQSPKYLFRKEGQNVTLSCEQNLNHDAMYWYRQDPGQGLRLIYYSQIVNDFQKGDIAEGYSVSREKKESFPLTVTSAQKNPTAFYLCASSIEGAGELFFGEGSRLTVL.

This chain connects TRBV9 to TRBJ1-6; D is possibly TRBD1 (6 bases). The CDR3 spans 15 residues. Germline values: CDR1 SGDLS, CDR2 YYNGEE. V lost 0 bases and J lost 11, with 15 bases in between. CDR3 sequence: CASSVEGGVGTPLHF. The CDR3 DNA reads TGTGCCAGCAGCGTAGAAGGGGGAGTCGGTACACCCCTCCACTTT. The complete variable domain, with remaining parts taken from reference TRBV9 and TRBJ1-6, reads DSGVTQTPKHLITATGQRVTLRCSPRSGDLSVYWYQQSLDQGLQFLIQYYNGEERAKGNILERFSAQQFPDLHSELNLSSLELGDSALYFCASSVEGGVGTPLHFGNGTRLTVT.

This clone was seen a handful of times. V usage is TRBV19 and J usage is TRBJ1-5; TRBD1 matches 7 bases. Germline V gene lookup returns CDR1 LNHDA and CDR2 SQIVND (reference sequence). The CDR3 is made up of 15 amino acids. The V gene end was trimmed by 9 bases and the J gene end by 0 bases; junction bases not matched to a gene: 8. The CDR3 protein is CASELQGNSNQPQHF. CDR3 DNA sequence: TGTGCCAGCGAATTACAGGGGAATAGCAATCAGCCCCAGCATTTT.

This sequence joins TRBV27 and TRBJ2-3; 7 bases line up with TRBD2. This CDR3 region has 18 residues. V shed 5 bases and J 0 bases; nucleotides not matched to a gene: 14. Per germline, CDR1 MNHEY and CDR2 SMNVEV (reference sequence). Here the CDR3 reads CASSTRPGLPPSTDTQYF. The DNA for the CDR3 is TGTGCCAGCAGTACGAGACCGGGACTACCCCCTAGCACAGATACGCAGTATTTT.

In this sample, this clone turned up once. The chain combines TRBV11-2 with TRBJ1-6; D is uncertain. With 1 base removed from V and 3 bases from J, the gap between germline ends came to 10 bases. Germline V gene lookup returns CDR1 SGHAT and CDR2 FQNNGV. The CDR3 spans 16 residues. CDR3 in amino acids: CASSLAASLYNSPLHF. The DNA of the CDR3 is TGTGCCAGCAGCTTAGCGGCCAGCCTCTATAATTCACCCCTCCACTTT.

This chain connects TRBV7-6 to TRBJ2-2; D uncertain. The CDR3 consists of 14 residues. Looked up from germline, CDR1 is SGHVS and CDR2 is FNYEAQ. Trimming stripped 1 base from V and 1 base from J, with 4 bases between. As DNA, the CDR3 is TGTGCCAGCAGCTTAGGACTGAACACCGGGGAGCTGTTTTTT. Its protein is CASSLGLNTGELFF.

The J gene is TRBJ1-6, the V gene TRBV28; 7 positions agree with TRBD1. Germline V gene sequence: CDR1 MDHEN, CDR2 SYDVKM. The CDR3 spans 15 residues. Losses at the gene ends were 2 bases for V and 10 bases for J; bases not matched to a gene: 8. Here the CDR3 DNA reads TGTGCCAGCAGTTTAAGACCAGGGGGGAGCTCACCCCTCCACTTT. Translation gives CASSLRPGGSSPLHF.

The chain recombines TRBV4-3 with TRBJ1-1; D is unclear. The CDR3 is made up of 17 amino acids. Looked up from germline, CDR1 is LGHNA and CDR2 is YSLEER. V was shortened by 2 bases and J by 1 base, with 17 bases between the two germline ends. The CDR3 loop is CASSQQALVGQNTEAFF. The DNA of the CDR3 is TGCGCCAGCAGCCAACAGGCTCTCGTTGGCCAGAACACTGAAGCTTTCTTT.

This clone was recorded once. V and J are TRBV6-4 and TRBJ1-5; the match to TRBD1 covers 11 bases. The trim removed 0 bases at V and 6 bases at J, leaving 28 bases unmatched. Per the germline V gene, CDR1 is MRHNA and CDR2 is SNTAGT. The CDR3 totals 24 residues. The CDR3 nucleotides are TGTGCCAGCAGTGACTCGTTAATCCCCATGGTCCGGGACAGGGGGATTTGCTGTGCTCAGCCCCAGCATTTT. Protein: CASSDSLIPMVRDRGICCAQPQHF.

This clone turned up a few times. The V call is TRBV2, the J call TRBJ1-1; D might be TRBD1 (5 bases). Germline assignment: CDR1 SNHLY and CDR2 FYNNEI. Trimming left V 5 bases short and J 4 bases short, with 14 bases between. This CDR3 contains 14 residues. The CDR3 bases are TGTGCCAGCAGTACCCGAGATGGGGGCACTGAAGCTTTCTTT. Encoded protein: CASSTRDGGTEAFF.

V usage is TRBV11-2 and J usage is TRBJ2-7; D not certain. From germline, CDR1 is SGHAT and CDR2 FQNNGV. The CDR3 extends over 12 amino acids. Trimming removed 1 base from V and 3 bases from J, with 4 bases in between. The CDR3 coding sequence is TGTGCCAGCAGCTTAGTGGTCTACGAGCAGTACTTC. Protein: CASSLVVYEQYF.

CDR3 in DNA: TGTGCCAGCTCAAAAACTAGCGGGGGCACAGATACGCAGTATTTT. This codes for CASSKTSGGTDTQYF. The V and J genes are TRBV18 and TRBJ2-3; 10 positions agree with TRBD2. Unmatched junction bases numbered 3, after V lost 5 bases and J lost 1 base. From germline, CDR1 is KGHSH and CDR2 LQKENI. The CDR3 spans 15 residues. Variable domain in full (rest from reference TRBV18 and TRBJ2-3): NAGVMQNPRHLVRRRGQEARLRCSPMKGHSHVYWYRQLPEEGLKFMVYLQKENIIDESGMPKERFSAEFPKEGPSILRIQQVVRGDSAAYFCASSKTSGGTDTQYFGPGTRLTVL.

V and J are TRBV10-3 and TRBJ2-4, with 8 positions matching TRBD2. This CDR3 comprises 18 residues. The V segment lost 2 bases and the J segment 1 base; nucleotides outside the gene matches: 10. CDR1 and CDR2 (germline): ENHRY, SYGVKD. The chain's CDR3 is CAISERPGGAVAKNIQYF. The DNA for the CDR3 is TGTGCCATCAGTGAGCGGCCGGGGGGGGCAGTGGCCAAAAACATTCAGTACTTC.

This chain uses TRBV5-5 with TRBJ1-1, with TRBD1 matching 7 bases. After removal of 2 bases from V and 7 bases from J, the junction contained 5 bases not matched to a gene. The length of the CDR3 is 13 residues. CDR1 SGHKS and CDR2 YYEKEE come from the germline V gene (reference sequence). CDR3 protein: CASSFGTVNEAFF. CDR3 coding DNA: TGTGCCAGCAGCTTCGGGACAGTCAATGAAGCTTTCTTT.

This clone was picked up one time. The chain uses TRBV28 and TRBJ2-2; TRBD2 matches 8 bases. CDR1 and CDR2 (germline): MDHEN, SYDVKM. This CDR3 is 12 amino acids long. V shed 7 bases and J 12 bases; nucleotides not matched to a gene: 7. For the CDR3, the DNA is TGTGCCAGCACCTTCCGGGAGGGGAAGCTGTTTTTT. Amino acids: CASTFREGKLFF.

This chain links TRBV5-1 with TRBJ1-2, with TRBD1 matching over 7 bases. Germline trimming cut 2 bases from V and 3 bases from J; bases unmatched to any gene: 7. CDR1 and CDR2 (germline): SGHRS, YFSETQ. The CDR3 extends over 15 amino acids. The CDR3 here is CASSFSTGRDYGYTF. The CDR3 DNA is TGCGCCAGCAGCTTTTCGACAGGGCGGGACTATGGCTACACCTTC.

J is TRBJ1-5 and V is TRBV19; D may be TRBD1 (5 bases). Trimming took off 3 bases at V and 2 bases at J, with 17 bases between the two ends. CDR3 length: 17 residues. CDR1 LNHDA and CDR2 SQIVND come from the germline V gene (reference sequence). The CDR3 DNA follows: TGTGCCAGTAGTATTATGGGTAGAGGGGCCGGCAATCAGCCCCAGCATTTT. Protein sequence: CASSIMGRGAGNQPQHF.

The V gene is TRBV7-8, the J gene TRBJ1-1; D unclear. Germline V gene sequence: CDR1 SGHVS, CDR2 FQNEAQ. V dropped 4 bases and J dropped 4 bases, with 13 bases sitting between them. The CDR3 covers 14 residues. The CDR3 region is CASSSFAGSTEAFF. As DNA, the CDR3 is TGTGCCAGCAGCTCGTTTGCGGGGAGCACTGAAGCTTTCTTT.

The CDR3 spells CASSYTGLSYEQYF. In nucleotides, the CDR3 is TGTGCCAGCAGTTACACCGGACTGTCCTACGAGCAGTACTTC. The rearrangement uses TRBV6-6 and TRBJ2-5; the D gene is possibly TRBD2 (5 bases). The DNA end favors TRBJ2-7, so the J call may be wrong. The CDR3 has 14 amino acids. Germline assignment: CDR1 MNHNY and CDR2 SVGAGI (reference sequence).

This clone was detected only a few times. CDR3 coding DNA: TGTGCCAGCGGATACAGGGCCCCTGGCTACACCTTC. This sequence encodes CASGYRAPGYTF. This chain connects TRBV28 to TRBJ1-2; TRBD1 might be the D (6 bases). This CDR3 comprises 12 residues. Germline loops: CDR1 MDHEN, CDR2 SYDVKM. V was pared by 8 bases and J by 7 bases, with 14 bases between.

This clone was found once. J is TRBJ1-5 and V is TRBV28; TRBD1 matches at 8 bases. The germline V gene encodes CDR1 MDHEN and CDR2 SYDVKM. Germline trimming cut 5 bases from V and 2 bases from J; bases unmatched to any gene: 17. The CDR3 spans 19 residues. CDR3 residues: CASSIPTGTGGLGNQPQHF. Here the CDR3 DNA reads TGTGCCAGCAGTATACCAACCGGGACAGGAGGTTTGGGCAATCAGCCCCAGCATTTT.

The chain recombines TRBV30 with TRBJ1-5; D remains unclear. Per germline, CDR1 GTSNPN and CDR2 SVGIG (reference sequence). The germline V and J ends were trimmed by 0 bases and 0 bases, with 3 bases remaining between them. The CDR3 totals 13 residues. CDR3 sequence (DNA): TGTGCCTGGAGTGTACTTAGCAATCAGCCCCAGCATTTT. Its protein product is CAWSVLSNQPQHF.

The CDR3 nucleotides are TGTGCCAGCAGAACACTAACTAGAGGGGGTACAGATACGCAGTATTTT. Amino acids: CASRTLTRGGTDTQYF. This chain links TRBV27 with TRBJ2-3; D might be TRBD1 (6 bases). Germline V lookup: CDR1 MNHEY, CDR2 SMNVEV (reference sequence). This CDR3 spans 16 amino acids. V was pared by 6 bases and J by 3 bases, with 19 bases between.

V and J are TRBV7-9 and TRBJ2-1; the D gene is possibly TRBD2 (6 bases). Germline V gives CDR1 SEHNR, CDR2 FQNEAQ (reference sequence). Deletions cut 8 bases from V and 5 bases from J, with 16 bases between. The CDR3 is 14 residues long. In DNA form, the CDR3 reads TGTGCCAGCTACGGGGGACGGACAAACAATGAGCAGTTCTTC. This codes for CASYGGRTNNEQFF.

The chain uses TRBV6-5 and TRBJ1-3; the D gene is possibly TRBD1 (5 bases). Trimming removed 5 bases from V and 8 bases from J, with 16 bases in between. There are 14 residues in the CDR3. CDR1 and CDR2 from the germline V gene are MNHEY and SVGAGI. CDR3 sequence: CASSIRTPWDTIYF. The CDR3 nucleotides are TGTGCCAGCAGTATCCGGACACCCTGGGACACCATATATTTT.

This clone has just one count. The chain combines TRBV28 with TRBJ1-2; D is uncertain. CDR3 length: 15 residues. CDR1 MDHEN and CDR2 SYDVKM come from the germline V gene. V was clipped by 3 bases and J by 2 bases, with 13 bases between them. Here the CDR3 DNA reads TGTGCCAGCAGTTTTCCGGGCAGTTCGAACTATGGCTACACCTTC. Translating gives CASSFPGSSNYGYTF.

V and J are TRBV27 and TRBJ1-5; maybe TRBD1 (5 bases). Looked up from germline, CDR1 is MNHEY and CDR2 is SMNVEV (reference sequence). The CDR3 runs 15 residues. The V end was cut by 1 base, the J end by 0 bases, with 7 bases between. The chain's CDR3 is CASSLWGNSNQPQHF. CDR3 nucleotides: TGTGCCAGCAGTTTATGGGGGAATAGCAATCAGCCCCAGCATTTT.

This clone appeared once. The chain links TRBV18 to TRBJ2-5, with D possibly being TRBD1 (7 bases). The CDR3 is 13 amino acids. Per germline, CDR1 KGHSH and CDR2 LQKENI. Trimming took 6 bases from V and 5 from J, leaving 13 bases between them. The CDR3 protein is CASSQGGAETQYF. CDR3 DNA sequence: TGTGCCAGCTCCCAGGGGGGAGCGGAGACCCAGTACTTC.

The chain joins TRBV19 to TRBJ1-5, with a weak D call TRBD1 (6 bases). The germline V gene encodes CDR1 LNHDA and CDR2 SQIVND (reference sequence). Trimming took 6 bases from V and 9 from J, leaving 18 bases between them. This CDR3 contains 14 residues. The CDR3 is CASREDSNNGPQHF. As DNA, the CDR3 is TGTGCCAGTAGGGAGGACAGCAACAATGGGCCCCAGCATTTT.

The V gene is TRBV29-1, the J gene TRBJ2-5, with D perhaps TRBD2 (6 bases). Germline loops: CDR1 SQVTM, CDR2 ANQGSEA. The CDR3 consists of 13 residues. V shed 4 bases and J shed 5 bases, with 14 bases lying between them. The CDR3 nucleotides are TGCAGCGTTGCTGGAGGGGAGATGGAGACCCAGTACTTC. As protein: CSVAGGEMETQYF.

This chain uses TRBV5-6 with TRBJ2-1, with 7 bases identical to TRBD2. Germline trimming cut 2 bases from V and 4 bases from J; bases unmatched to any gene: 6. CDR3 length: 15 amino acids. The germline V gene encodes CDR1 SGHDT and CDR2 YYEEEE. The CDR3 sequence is CASSLNGGNYNEQFF. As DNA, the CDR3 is TGTGCCAGCAGCTTAAACGGGGGGAATTACAATGAGCAGTTCTTC.